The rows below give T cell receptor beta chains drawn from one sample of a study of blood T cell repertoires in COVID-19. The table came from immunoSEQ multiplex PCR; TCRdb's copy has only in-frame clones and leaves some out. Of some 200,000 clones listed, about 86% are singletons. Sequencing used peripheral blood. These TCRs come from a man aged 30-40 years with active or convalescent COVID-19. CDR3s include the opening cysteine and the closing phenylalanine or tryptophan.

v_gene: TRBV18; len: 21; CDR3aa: CASSPTPGQGRIGNYWTEAFF
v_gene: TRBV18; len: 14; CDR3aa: CASSVQGTGNTIYF
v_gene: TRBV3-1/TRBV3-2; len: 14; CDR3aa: CASSHLTGETEAFF
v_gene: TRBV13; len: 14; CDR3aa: CASSYRDSGDTQYF
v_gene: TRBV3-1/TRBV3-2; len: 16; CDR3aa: CASSQRGGAGLEGYTF
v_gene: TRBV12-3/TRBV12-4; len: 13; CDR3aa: CASSPRRGGELFF
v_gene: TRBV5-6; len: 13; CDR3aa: CASSLRGVSGYTF
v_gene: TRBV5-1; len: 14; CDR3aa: CASSQGTGKTEAFF
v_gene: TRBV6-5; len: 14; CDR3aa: CASSYPGSKTEAFF
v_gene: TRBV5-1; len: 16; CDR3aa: CASLGQGQSGSYEQYF
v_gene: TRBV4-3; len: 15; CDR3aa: CASSQSLAPVDEQFF
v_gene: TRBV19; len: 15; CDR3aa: CASSILTGMTAEAFF
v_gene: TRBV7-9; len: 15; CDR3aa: CASSLTAGGNYEQYF
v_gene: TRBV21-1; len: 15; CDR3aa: CATQNRGQGALGYTF
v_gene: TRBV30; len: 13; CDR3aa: CAWLGGNTGELFF
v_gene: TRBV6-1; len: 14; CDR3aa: CASSEGQGITEAFF
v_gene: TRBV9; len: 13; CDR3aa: CASSSGLAETQYF
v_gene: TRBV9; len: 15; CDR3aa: CASSVEIDRGGEQFF
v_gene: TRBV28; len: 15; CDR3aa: CASRPGTRGNSPLHF
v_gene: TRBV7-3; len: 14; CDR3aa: CASSFGQGNTEAFF
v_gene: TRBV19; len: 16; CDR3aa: CASSPGPGTGGHEQYF
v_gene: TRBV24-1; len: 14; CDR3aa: CATSDLDSLDTQYF
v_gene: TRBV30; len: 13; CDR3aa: CAWGDRAHYGYTF
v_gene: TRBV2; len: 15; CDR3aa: CASSDPASVEDTQYF
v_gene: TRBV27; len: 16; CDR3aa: CASSFRLSNRAAEAFF
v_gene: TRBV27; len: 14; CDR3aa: CASRPGLAFYEQYF
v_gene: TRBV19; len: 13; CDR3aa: CASQRPSGNTIYF
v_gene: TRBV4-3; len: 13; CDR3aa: CASGTGAGDTQYF
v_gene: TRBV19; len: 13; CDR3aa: CASSTAEGQPQHF
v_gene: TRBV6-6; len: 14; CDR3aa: CASSYRGLPNEQFF
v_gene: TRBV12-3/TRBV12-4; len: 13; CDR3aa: CASSWGGTDTQYF
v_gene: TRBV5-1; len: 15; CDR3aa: CASSPQGGGNEKLFF
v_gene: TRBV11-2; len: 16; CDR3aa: CASSLLGLTNTGELFF
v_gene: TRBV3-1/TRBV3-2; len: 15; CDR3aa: CASSQGVEGNTEAFF
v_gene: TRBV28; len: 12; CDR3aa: CASSSQGGGYTF
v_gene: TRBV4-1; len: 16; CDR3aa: CASSQGNAGGLETQYF
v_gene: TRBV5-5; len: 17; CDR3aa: CASSFIAEHEGNYGYTF
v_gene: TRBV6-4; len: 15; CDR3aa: CASKGEERESGELFF
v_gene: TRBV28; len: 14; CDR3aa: CASVRGGQQIGYTF
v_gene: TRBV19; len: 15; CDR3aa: CASSIAGGLYNEQFF
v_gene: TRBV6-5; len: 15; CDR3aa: CASSNGLAGQETQYF
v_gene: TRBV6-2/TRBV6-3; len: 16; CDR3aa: CASSYSLEAGDYGYTF
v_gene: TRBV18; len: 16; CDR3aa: CASSPTIQRFQETQYF
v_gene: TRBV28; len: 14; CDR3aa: CASSLGQQYQPQHF
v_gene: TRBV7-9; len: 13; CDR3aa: CAGGAPNTGELFF
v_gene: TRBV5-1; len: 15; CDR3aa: CASSSGTSGTYEQYF
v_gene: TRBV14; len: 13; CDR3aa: CASSLPGATEAFF